The sequence of this TCR beta chain was determined in a study of CD8 T cells in Susac syndrome. About the study: The Susac syndrome patients were therapy-naive, on corticosteroids, or on intravenous immunoglobulin alone at blood draw.

Germline CDR1 reads LNHDA; CDR2 reads SQIVND (reference sequence). The CDR3 runs 15 residues. V lost 4 bases and J lost 1; bases outside the gene matches: 4. Random hexamers were used to reverse transcribe roughly 0.45 to 1 ug of RNA. Multiplex immunoSEQ PCR targeted 54 Vbeta and 13 Jbeta TCR beta segments. TCRdb analysed the immunoSEQ multiplex PCR reads with MiXCR anew, one entry per CDR3 protein. Here the sample spans about 160,000 distinct CDR3 sequences, roughly 95% being singletons. This TCR was recovered from a human donor with Susac syndrome. V gene TRBV19 combines with J gene TRBJ1-5; 7 bases are a match to TRBD1. The sequencing input was CD4+ T cells from PBMCs. The CDR3 sequence: CASSTRQGSNQPQHF. Here the CDR3 DNA reads TGTGCCAGTAGTACAAGACAGGGAAGCAATCAGCCCCAGCATTTT.